This T cell receptor (beta chain) originates from a study of T cells in tumors after PD-1 blockade. Per the germline V gene, CDR1 is MGHRA and CDR2 is YSYEKL. V was pared by 2 bases and J by 1 base, with 4 bases of the junction left unmatched. The CDR3 spans 17 residues. The assay was immunoSEQ multiplex PCR, and TCRdb's table has in-frame clones only and misses some. Found here are tens of thousands of clones, around 80% of them singletons; the top ten hold approximately 8.3%. Template: tumor biopsy or peripheral blood genomic DNA, roughly 550-6,500 ng per sample. This TCR came from a human donor with advanced basal cell or squamous cell carcinoma (not recorded which). The sequencing used PBMCs, collected before anti-PD-1 therapy. V is TRBV4-1 and J is TRBJ2-1; 11 nucleotides line up with TRBD2. In DNA, the CDR3 is TGCGCCAGCAGCCAATCCAGGACTAGCGGGTCCTACAATGAGCAGTTCTTC. It codes for CASSQSRTSGSYNEQFF.